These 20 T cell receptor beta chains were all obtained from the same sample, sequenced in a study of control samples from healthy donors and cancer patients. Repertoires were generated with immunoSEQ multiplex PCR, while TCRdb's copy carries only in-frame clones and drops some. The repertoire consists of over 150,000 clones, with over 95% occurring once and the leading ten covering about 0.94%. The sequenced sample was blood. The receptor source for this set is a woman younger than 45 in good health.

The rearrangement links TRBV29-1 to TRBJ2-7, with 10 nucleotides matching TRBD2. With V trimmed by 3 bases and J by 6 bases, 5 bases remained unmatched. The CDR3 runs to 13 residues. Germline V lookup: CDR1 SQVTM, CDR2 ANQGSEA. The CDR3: CSVEIAGGPEQYF. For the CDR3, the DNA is TGCAGCGTTGAGATAGCGGGGGGTCCCGAGCAGTACTTC.

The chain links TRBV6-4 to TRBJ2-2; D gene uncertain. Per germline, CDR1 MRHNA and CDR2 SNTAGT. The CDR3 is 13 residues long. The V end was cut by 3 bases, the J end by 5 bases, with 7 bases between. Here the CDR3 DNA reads TGTGCCAGCAGTGAGGTGGGGACCGGGGAGCTGTTTTTT. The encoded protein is CASSEVGTGELFF.

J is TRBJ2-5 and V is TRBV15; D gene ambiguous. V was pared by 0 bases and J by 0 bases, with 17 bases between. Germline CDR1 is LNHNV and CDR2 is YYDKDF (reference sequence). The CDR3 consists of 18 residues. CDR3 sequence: CATSRDRKRFAYQETQYF. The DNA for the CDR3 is TGTGCCACCAGCAGAGATAGGAAACGGTTTGCGTACCAAGAGACCCAGTACTTC.

The CDR3 DNA reads TGTGCCAGCAGTTCCGAAAACGCCGGGGCTTTCTTT. Its protein product is CASSSENAGAFF. The rearrangement links TRBV28 to TRBJ1-1; D is undetermined. The germline gives CDR1 MDHEN, CDR2 SYDVKM. The V end lost 4 bases, the J end lost 11 bases, and 14 bases lay between the germline ends. There are 12 residues in the CDR3.

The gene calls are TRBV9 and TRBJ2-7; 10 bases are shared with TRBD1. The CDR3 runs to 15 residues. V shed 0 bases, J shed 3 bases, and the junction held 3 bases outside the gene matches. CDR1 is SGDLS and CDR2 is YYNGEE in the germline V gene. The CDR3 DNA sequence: TGTGCCAGCAGCGTAGGATGGGACAGGGGCTACGAGCAGTACTTC. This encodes CASSVGWDRGYEQYF.

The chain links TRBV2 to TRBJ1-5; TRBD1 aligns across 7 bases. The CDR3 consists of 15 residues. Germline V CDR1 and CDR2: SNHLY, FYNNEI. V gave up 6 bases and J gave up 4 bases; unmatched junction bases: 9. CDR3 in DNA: TGTGCCAGCAGGGGCCAGGGGGTCGGGAATCAGCCCCAGCATTTT. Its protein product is CASRGQGVGNQPQHF.

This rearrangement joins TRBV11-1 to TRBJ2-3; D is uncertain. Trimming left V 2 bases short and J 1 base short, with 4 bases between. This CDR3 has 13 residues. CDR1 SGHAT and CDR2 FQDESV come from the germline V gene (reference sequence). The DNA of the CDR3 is TGTGCCAGCAGCTTACCGGGCACAGATACGCAGTATTTT. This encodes CASSLPGTDTQYF.

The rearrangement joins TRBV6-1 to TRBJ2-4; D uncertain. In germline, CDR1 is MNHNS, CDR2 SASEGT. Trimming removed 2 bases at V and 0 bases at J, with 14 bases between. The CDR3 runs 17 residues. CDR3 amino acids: CASSELVSRLAKNIQYF. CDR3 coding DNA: TGTGCCAGCAGTGAATTGGTCTCCCGGCTAGCCAAAAACATTCAGTACTTC.

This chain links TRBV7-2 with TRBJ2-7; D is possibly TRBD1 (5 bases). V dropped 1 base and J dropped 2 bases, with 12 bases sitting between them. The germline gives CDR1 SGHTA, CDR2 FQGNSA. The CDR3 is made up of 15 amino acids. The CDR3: CASSLVSQGPYEQYF. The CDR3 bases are TGTGCCAGCAGCTTAGTTAGTCAGGGCCCCTACGAGCAGTACTTC.

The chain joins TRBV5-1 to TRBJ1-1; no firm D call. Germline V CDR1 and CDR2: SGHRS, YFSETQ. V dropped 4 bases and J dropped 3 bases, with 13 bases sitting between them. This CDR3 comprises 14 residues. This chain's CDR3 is CASSATGGYTEAFF. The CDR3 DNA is TGCGCCAGCAGCGCGACGGGAGGGTACACTGAAGCTTTCTTT.

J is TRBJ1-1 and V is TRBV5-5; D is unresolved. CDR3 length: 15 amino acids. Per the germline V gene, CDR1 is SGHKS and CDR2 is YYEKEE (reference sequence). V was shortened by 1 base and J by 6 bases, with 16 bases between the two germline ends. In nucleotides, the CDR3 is TGTGCCAGCAGCTTGAGTGTCACTCATGGGGCTGAAGCTTTCTTT. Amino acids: CASSLSVTHGAEAFF.

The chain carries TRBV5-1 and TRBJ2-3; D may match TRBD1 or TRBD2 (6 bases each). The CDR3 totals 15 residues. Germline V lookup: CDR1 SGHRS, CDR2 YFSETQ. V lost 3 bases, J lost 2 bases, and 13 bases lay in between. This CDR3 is CASSSRGDNTDTQYF. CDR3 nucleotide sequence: TGCGCCAGCAGCTCAAGGGGGGACAACACAGATACGCAGTATTTT.

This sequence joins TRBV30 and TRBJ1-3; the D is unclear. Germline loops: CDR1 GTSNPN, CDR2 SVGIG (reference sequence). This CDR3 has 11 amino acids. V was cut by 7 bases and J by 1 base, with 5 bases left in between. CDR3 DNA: TGTGCCTTCGATTCTGGAAACACCATATATTTT. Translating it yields CAFDSGNTIYF.

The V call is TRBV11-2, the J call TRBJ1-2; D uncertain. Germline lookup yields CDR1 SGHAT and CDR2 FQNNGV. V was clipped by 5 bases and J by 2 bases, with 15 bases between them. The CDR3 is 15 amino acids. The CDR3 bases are TGTGCCAGCAGCCAGAGATCAGGCCCAAACTATGGCTACACCTTC. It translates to CASSQRSGPNYGYTF.

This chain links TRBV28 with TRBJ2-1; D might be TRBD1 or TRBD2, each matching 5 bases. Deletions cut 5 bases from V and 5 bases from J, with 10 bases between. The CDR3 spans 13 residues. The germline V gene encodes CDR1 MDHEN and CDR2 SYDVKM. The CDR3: CASSERGHNEQFF. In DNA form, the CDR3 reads TGTGCCAGCAGTGAAAGGGGACACAATGAGCAGTTCTTC.

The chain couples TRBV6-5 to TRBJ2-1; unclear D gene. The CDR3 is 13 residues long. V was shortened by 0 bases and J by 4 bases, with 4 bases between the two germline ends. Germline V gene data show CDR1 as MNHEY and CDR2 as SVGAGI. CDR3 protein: CASSYSAYNEQFF. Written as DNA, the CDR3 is TGTGCCAGCAGTTACTCGGCGTACAATGAGCAGTTCTTC.

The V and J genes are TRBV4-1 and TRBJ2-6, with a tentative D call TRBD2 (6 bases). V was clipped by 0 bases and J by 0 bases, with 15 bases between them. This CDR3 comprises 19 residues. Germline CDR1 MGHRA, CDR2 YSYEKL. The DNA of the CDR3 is TGCGCCAGCAGCCAAGACCGACTAGGTCTCGGCTCTGGGGCCAACGTCCTGACTTTC. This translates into CASSQDRLGLGSGANVLTF.

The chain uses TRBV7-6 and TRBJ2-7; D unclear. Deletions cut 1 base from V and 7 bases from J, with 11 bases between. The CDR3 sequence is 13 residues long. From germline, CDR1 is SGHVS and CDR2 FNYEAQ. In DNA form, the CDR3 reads TGTGCCAGCAGCTTAGATCAGGTCCGGGAGCAGTACTTC. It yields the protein CASSLDQVREQYF.

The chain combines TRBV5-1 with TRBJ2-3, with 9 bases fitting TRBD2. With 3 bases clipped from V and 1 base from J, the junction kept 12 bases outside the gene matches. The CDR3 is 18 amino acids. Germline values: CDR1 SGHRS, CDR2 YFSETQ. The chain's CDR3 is CASSSPGREGQGTDTQYF. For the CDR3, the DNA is TGCGCCAGCAGCTCCCCGGGGCGGGAGGGCCAGGGCACAGATACGCAGTATTTT.

This chain's CDR3 is CASRATGTYTGELFF. CDR3 sequence (DNA): TGTGCCAGCAGGGCGACAGGAACCTACACCGGGGAGCTGTTTTTT. The chain couples TRBV25-1 to TRBJ2-2; a possible D gene is TRBD1 (6 bases). The V gene lost 6 bases and the J gene lost 3 bases, with 14 bases spanning the gap. Germline CDR1 MGHDK, CDR2 SYGVNS. The CDR3 has 15 residues.